The source of this TCR beta chain is a study of T-cell memory formation after mild COVID-19. Study-wide points: Detection of some responders pre-infection suggested pre-existing cross-reactive memory T cells participated. Most CD4+ clones that shrank were in CM and EM, while CD8+ ones turned up in EMRA. Whereas later expanders leaned CD4+, clones contracting day 15 to 85 showed a balanced CD4/CD8 makeup.

Remarks on this clonotype: The antigen is undetermined.

This CDR3 has 17 residues. The V end lost 3 bases, the J end lost 4 bases, and 21 bases lay between the germline ends. Germline-derived CDR1 and CDR2 are SEHNR and FQNEAQ (reference sequence). Via MiXCR, TCRdb re-called the 5' RACE reads, giving one row per CDR3 protein. The sample has 250,000 to 300,000 distinct CDR3 sequences, 8% to 9% seen once. The sample comprised PBMCs or a T cell subset sorted from them (not recorded which). The chain recombines TRBV7-9 with TRBJ1-2; D ambiguous. This TCR was recovered from a man aged 18 to 29 who had mild COVID-19 (a few samples of this study predate the infection). Cell type and time point are not known. This CDR3 is CASSFSVFVRGLYGYTF. The CDR3 coding sequence is TGTGCCAGCAGCTTCTCGGTCTTCGTCCGAGGACTCTATGGCTACACCTTC.